The clone carrying this T cell receptor (beta chain) was found once. These data belong to a study of T cell responses to AZD1222 COVID-19 vaccine. The assay was immunoSEQ multiplex PCR, and TCRdb's table has in-frame clones only and misses some. Of more than 100,000 clones listed, approximately 85% are singletons. Germline CDR1 and CDR2: MDHEN and SYDVKM. CDR3 size: 16 residues. V shed 6 bases, J shed 4 bases, and the junction held 10 bases outside the gene matches. The sequencing here drew on peripheral blood, taken 28 days after the second dose of the MenACWY control vaccine. The chain recombines TRBV28 with TRBJ1-5, with 9 bases aligning to TRBD1. The clonotype was recovered from an adult who received the MenACWY meningococcal vaccine as a control. CDR3 protein: CASRHSRQGGNQPQHF. The CDR3 region has the DNA TGTGCCAGCAGACACTCCCGACAGGGGGGAAATCAGCCCCAGCATTTT. Based on the CDR3 plus reference TRBV28 and TRBJ1-5, the full variable domain is DVKVTQSSRYLVKRTGEKVFLECVQDMDHENMFWYRQDPGLGLRLIYFSYDVKMKEKGDIPEGYSVSREKKERFSLILESASTNQTSMYLCASRHSRQGGNQPQHFGDGTRLSIL.